The 2 T cell receptor beta chains listed next were all sequenced from one sample in a study of identical twins' blood T cells. TCRdb reanalysed the 5' RACE reads using MiXCR and keeps one entry per CDR3 protein. Of 400,000 or so distinct CDR3 sequences in the sample, under 30% are singletons; the top ten hold about 6.1%. Sequencing was performed on PBMCs. The receptors were gathered from a woman between 18 and 50 years old in good health.

The rearrangement links TRBV6-5 to TRBJ2-7; tentative D call: TRBD2 (5 bases). Per germline, CDR1 MNHEY and CDR2 SVGAGI. This CDR3 is built from 12 residues. Trimming removed 6 bases from V and 5 bases from J, with 11 bases in between. For the CDR3, the DNA is TGTGCCAGCAGGACTAAGACGGACGAGCAGTACTTC. It is translated as CASRTKTDEQYF.

Many counts were recorded for this clonotype. The CDR3 nucleotides are TGTGCCAGCAGCCCTCGAGGCACTGAAGCTTTCTTT. It encodes CASSPRGTEAFF. The chain recombines TRBV7-9 with TRBJ1-1; D call uncertain. Deletions cut 5 bases from V and 4 bases from J, with 8 bases between. Germline-derived CDR1 and CDR2 are SEHNR and FQNEAQ (reference sequence). This CDR3 contains 12 residues.